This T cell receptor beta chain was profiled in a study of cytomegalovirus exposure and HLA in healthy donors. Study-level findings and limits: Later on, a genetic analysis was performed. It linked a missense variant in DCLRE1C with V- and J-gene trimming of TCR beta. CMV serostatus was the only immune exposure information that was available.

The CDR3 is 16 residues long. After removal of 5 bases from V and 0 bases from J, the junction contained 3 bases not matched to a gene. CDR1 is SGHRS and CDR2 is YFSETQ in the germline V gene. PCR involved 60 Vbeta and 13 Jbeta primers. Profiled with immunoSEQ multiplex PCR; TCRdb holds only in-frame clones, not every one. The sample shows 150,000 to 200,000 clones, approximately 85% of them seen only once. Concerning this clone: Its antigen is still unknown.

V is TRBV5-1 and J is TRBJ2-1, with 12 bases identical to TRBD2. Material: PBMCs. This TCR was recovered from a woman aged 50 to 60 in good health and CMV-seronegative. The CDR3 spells CASRASGRASYNEQFF. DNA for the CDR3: TGCGCCAGCAGGGCTAGCGGGAGGGCCTCCTACAATGAGCAGTTCTTC.